One sample yielded the 8 T cell receptor beta chains listed below, sequenced in a study of siplizumab effects on memory and regulatory T cells. Using immunoSEQ multiplex PCR, the repertoire was profiled, and TCRdb retains in-frame clones only, with some absent. The sample lists over 90,000 clones, approximately 90% occurring once. Source material: CD4+ T cells sorted from blood. All receptors come from a human donor in good health.

In this sample, this clone turned up a few times. In nucleotides, the CDR3 is TGCGCCAGCAGCTTGTACAGGGATGACTATGGCTACACCTTC. Amino acids: CASSLYRDDYGYTF. The rearrangement uses TRBV5-1 and TRBJ1-2; TRBD1 is a possible D gene (6 bases). The CDR3 consists of 14 residues. V lost 1 base to trimming and J lost 3 bases, with 10 bases between them. The germline CDR1 and CDR2 sequences are SGHRS and YFSETQ.

The chain recombines TRBV7-8 with TRBJ1-5, with D uncertain. CDR3 length: 12 amino acids. CDR1 and CDR2 from the germline V gene are SGHVS and FQNEAQ. V was cut by 3 bases and J by 9 bases, with 9 bases left in between. The DNA for the CDR3 is TGTGCCAGCAGCTTTCTCGGAGGGCCCCAGCATTTT. Its protein is CASSFLGGPQHF.

The chain has TRBV11-2 and TRBJ2-1; 10 bases line up with TRBD1. This CDR3 spans 16 amino acids. Looked up from germline, CDR1 is SGHAT and CDR2 is FQNNGV. J was trimmed by 5 bases and V by 8 bases; bases with no gene match: 12. The CDR3 DNA reads TGTGCCAGCCGCAAATCGGGGACAGGGGTTGACAATGAGCAGTTCTTC. Protein sequence: CASRKSGTGVDNEQFF.

The genes are TRBV2 and TRBJ1-6; D gene unclear. Trimming pared 7 bases from V and 4 bases from J, leaving 11 bases between. Germline loops: CDR1 SNHLY, CDR2 FYNNEI. CDR3 length: 14 amino acids. CDR3: CASIQLGYNSPLHF. CDR3 sequence (DNA): TGTGCCAGCATCCAACTTGGTTATAATTCACCCCTCCACTTT. Filled out from reference TRBV2 and TRBJ1-6, the complete variable domain reads EPEVTQTPSHQVTQMGQEVILRCVPISNHLYFYWYRQILGQKVEFLVSFYNNEISEKSEIFDDQFSVERPDGSNFTLKIRSTKLEDSAMYFCASIQLGYNSPLHFGNGTRLTVT.

The chain has TRBV30 and TRBJ1-2; D not certain. The germline V gene encodes CDR1 GTSNPN and CDR2 SVGIG (reference sequence). V was shortened by 3 bases and J by 8 bases, with 10 bases between the two germline ends. The CDR3 consists of 11 residues. The CDR3 DNA is TGTGCCTGGAGAGTCGGGAAGGGCTACACCTTC. It yields the protein CAWRVGKGYTF.

This clone came up a few times. The chain links TRBV10-3 to TRBJ2-5, with a weak D call TRBD1 (7 bases). The length of the CDR3 is 15 residues. CDR1 and CDR2 from the germline V gene are ENHRY and SYGVKD. V dropped 7 bases and J dropped 4 bases, with 19 bases sitting between them. The CDR3 region is CAITPEGRQGETQYF. Here the CDR3 DNA reads TGTGCCATCACCCCGGAGGGTCGACAGGGAGAGACCCAGTACTTC.

On this clone itself: The junction departs from the called germline gene at one end, perhaps through a read error. The chain has TRBV30 and TRBJ1-2; no clear D. The CDR3 has 11 residues. Germline V gene sequence: CDR1 GTSNPN, CDR2 SVGIG (reference sequence). The chain's CDR3 is CAWNQNSGYTF. CDR3 DNA: TGTGCCTGGAACCAGAACTCTGGCTACACCTTC.

This sequence joins TRBV28 and TRBJ2-1, with 7 bases fitting TRBD2. Germline loops: CDR1 MDHEN, CDR2 SYDVKM. The CDR3 covers 14 residues. After removal of 6 bases from V and 7 bases from J, the junction contained 9 bases not matched to a gene. Here the CDR3 DNA reads TGTGCCAGCAGACTCCCAGCGGGAAGGAATGAGCAGTTCTTC. Its translation: CASRLPAGRNEQFF.